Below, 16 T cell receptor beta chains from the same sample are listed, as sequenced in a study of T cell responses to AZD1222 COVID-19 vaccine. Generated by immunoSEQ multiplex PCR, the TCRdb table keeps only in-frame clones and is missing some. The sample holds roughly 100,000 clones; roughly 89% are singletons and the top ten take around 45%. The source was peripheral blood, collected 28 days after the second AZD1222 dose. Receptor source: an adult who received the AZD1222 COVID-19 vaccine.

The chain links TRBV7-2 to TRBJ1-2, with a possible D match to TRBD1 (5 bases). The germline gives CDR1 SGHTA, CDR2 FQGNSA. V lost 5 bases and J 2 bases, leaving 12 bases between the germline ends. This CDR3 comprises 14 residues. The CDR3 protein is CASSPSRDNYGYTF. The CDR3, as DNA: TGTGCCAGCAGCCCATCCAGGGACAACTATGGCTACACCTTC.

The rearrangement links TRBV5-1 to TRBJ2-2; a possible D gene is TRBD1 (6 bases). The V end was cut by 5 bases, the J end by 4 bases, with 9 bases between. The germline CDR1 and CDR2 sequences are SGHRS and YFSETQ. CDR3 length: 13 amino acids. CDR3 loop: CASRYRATGELFF. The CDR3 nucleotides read TGCGCCAGCAGATACAGGGCCACCGGGGAGCTGTTTTTT.

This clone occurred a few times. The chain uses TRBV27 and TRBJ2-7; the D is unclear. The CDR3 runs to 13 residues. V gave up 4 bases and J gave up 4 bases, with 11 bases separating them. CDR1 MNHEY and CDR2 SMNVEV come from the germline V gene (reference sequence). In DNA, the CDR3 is TGTGCCAGCAGTTCGCCCTCCAGGTACGAGCAGTACTTC. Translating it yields CASSSPSRYEQYF.

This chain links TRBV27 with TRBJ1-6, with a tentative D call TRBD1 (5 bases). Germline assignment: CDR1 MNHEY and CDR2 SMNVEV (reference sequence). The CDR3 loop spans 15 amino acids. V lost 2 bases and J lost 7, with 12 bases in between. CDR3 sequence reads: CASSLREGLNSPLHF. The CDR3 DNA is TGTGCCAGCAGTTTAAGAGAGGGGTTGAATTCACCCCTCCACTTT.

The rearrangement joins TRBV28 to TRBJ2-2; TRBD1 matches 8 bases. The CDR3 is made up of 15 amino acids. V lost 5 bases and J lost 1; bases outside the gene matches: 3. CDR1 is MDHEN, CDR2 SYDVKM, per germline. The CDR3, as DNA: TGTGCCAGCAGTCCAGGGACAGGGAACACCGGGGAGCTGTTTTTT. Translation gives CASSPGTGNTGELFF.

The CDR3 sequence is CASSLVGRNTGELFF. The CDR3 region has the DNA TGTGCCAGCAGCTTGGTGGGACGAAACACCGGGGAGCTGTTTTTT. V usage is TRBV5-4 and J usage is TRBJ2-2; D assignment may be TRBD1 or TRBD2 (5 bases each). Between the trimmed V and J ends, which lost 0 bases and 2 bases, there was a span of 8 bases. CDR1 is SGHNT and CDR2 is YYREEE in the germline V gene (reference sequence). The CDR3 sequence is 15 residues long.

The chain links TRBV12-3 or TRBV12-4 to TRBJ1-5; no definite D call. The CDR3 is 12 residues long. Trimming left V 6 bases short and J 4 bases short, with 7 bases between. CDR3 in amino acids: CASSPSNQPQHF. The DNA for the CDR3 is TGTGCCAGCAGCCCCTCTAATCAGCCCCAGCATTTT.

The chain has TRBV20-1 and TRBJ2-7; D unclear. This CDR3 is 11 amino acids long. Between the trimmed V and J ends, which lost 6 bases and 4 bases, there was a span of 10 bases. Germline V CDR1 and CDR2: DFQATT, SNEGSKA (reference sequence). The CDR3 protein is CSAPRVYEQYF. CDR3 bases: TGCAGTGCCCCGAGAGTTTACGAGCAGTACTTC.

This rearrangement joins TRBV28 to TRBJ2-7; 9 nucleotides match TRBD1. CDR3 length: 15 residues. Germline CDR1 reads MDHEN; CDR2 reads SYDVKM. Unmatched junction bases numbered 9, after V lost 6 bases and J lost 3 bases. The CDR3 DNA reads TGTGCCAGCAGCGTAACCGGGACAGGGCTCTACGAGCAGTACTTC. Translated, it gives CASSVTGTGLYEQYF.

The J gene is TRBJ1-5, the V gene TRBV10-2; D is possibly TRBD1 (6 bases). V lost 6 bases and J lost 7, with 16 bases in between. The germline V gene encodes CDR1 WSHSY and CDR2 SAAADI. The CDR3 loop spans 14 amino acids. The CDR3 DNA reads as TGCGCCAGCAGCGAACAGGGAGACGGGCAGCCCCAGCATTTT. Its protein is CASSEQGDGQPQHF.

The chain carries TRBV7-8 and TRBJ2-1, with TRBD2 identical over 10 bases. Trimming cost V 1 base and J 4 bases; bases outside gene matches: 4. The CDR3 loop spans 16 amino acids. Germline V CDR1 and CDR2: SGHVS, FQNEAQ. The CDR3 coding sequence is TGTGCCAGCAGCTTAGGAGGACTAGCGGTTTACAATGAGCAGTTCTTC. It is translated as CASSLGGLAVYNEQFF.

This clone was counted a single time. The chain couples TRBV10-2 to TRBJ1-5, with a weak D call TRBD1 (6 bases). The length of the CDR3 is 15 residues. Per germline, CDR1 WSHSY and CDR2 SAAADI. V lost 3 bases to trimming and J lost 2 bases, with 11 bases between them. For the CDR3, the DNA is TGCGCCAGCAGTGAACAGGGAGGAGGCAATCAGCCCCAGCATTTT. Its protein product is CASSEQGGGNQPQHF.

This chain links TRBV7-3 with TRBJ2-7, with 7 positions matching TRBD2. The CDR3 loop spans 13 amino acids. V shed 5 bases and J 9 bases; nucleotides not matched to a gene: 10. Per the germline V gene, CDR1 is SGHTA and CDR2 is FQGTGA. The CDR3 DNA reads TGTGCCAGCAGCCCCGGGGGGAGTTTGGTGCAGTACTTC. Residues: CASSPGGSLVQYF.

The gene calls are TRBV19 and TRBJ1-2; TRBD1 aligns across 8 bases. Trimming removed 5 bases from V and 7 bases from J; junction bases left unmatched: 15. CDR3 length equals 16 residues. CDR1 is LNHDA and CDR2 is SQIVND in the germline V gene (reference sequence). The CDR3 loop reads CASSVNGLDRASGYTF. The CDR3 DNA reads TGTGCCAGTAGTGTGAACGGATTGGACAGGGCTAGTGGCTACACCTTC.

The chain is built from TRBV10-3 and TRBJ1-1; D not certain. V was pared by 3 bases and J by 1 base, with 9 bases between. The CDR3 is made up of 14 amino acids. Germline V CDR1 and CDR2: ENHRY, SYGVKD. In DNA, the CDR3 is TGTGCCATCAGTGACGGGCTGACGAACACTGAAGCTTTCTTT. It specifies CAISDGLTNTEAFF.

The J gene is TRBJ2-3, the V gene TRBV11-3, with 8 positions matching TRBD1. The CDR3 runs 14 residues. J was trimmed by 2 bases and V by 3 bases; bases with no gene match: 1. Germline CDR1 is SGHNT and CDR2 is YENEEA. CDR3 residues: CASSFQGATDTQYF. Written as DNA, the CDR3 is TGTGCCAGCAGCTTCCAGGGGGCCACAGATACGCAGTATTTT.